These T cell receptor beta chains were read from a single sample in a study of blood T cell repertoires in COVID-19. TCRdb's table, derived via immunoSEQ multiplex PCR, lists solely in-frame clones and lacks some. The table records about 300,000 clones, around 86% of them present only once. Sequencing used peripheral blood. These receptors were taken from a man between 65 and 80 years old with acute or convalescent COVID-19. Each CDR3 is given without its conserved first and last residue. D genes are given only for firm matches.

d_call: TRBD2; v_call: TRBV5-4; cdr3_aa: ASSPGTSGGRAAQY
d_call: TRBD1; v_call: TRBV5-4; cdr3_aa: ASSAGQTNQPQH
d_call: -; v_call: TRBV6-5; cdr3_aa: ASLFTREKLF
d_call: -; v_call: TRBV3-1/TRBV3-2; cdr3_aa: ASSPLPVGEQF
d_call: TRBD2; v_call: TRBV2; cdr3_aa: ASSIQRLAGGYEQF
d_call: -; v_call: TRBV18; cdr3_aa: ASSPPTLGRETQY
d_call: TRBD1; v_call: TRBV6-5; cdr3_aa: ASSTVGQAGEQY
d_call: -; v_call: TRBV11-2; cdr3_aa: ASSPRGYSLNYGYT
d_call: -; v_call: TRBV6-5; cdr3_aa: ASSYSQGSYEQY
d_call: -; v_call: TRBV28; cdr3_aa: ASTAGQPQH
d_call: TRBD1; v_call: TRBV3-1/TRBV3-2; cdr3_aa: ASSQGTGGGGYT
d_call: -; v_call: TRBV18; cdr3_aa: ASSPSGEKLF
d_call: -; v_call: TRBV7-9; cdr3_aa: ASSLGPAYNEQF
d_call: TRBD2; v_call: TRBV5-1; cdr3_aa: ASSLDPGTTYNEQF
d_call: -; v_call: TRBV28; cdr3_aa: ASSPTFRVANYGYT